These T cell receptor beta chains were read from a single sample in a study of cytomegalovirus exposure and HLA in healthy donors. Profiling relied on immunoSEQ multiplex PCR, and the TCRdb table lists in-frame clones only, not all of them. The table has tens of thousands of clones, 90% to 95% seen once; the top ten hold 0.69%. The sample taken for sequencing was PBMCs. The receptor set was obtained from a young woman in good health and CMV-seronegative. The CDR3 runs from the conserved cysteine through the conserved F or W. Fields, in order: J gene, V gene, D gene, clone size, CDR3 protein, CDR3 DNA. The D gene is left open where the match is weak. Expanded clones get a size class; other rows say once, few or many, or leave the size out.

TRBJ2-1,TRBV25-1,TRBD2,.,CASSDPRGLAVNEQFF,TGTGCCAGCAGTGACCCGAGGGGACTAGCGGTCAATGAGCAGTTCTTC
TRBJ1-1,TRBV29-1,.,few,CSVTENTEAFF,TGCAGCGTGACAGAGAACACTGAAGCTTTCTTT
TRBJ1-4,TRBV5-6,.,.,CASSNPFGRSNEKLFF,TGTGCCAGCAGCAACCCTTTCGGTCGGTCCAATGAAAAACTGTTTTTT
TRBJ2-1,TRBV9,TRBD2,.,CASSVAGLAYNEQFF,TGTGCCAGCAGCGTAGCGGGACTAGCCTACAATGAGCAGTTCTTC
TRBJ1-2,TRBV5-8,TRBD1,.,CASSLVGTGIHGYTF,TGTGCCAGCAGCTTGGTGGGGACAGGGATCCATGGCTACACCTTC
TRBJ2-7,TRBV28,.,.,CASSLVSSYEQYF,TGTGCCAGCAGTCTCGTTAGCTCCTACGAGCAGTACTTC
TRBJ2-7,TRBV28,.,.,CASSSTVYEQYF,TGTGCCAGCAGTTCGACAGTCTACGAGCAGTACTTC
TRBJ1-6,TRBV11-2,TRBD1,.,CASSRTGGNSPLHF,TGTGCCAGCAGCCGTACAGGGGGGAATTCACCCCTCCACTTT
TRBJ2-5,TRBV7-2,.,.,CASSRGLAQETQYF,TGTGCCAGCAGTCGAGGGTTAGCTCAAGAGACCCAGTACTTC
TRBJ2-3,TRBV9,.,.,CASSARAAPTDTQYF,TGTGCCAGCAGCGCCCGAGCGGCGCCCACAGATACGCAGTATTTT
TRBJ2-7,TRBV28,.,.,CASRVSVSPYEQYF,TGTGCCAGCAGGGTTAGCGTAAGCCCCTACGAGCAGTACTTC
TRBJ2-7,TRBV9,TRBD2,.,CASSVGPSGTYEQYF,TGTGCCAGCAGCGTAGGGCCTAGCGGAACCTACGAGCAGTACTTC
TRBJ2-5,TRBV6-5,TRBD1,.,CASSHRGRGETQYF,TGTGCCAGCAGCCACAGGGGGCGGGGTGAGACCCAGTACTTC
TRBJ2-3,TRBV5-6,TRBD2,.,CASSRTSGSWSDTQYF,TGTGCCAGCAGCCGGACTAGCGGGAGCTGGTCAGATACGCAGTATTTT
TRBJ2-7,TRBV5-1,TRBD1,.,CASSSGTGTYEQYF,TGCGCCAGCAGCTCCGGGACAGGGACCTACGAGCAGTACTTC
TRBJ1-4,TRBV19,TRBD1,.,CASGDRGRHEKLFF,TGTGCCAGTGGGGACAGGGGGCGGCATGAAAAACTGTTTTTT
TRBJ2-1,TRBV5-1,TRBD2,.,CASSLTGTSGEKGFF,TGCGCCAGCAGTTTGACCGGGACTAGCGGAGAGAAAGGGTTCTTC
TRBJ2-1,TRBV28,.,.,CASSPWGVEQFF,TGTGCCAGCAGTCCCTGGGGGGTTGAGCAGTTCTTC
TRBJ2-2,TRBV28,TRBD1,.,CASSFWGQGASGELFF,TGTGCCAGCAGTTTTTGGGGACAGGGGGCATCCGGGGAGCTGTTTTTT
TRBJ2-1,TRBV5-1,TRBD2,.,CASGWGGGPGNEQFF,TGCGCCAGTGGCTGGGGGGGAGGGCCGGGGAATGAGCAGTTCTTC
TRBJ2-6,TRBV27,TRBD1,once,CASSPRDRGSGANVLTF,TGTGCCAGCAGTCCGCGGGACAGGGGCTCCGGGGCCAACGTCCTGACTTTC
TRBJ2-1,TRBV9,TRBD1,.,CASSRRGTGDNEQFF,TGTGCCAGCAGCCGAAGGGGGACAGGGGACAATGAGCAGTTCTTC
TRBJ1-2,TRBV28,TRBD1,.,CASSLPQGAHNYGYTF,TGTGCCAGCAGTTTACCCCAGGGGGCCCATAACTATGGCTACACCTTC
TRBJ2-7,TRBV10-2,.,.,CASTGVGSAYEQYF,TGCGCCAGCACCGGGGTGGGGAGTGCCTACGAGCAGTACTTC
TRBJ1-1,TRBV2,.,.,CASRPGEDTEAFF,TGTGCCAGCAGACCCGGAGAGGACACTGAAGCTTTCTTT
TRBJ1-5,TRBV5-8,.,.,CASSLWTAENQPQHF,TGTGCCAGCAGCCTCTGGACTGCTGAAAATCAGCCCCAGCATTTT
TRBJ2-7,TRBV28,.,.,CASSFLGQNSYEQYF,TGTGCCAGCAGTTTCCTGGGGCAGAACTCCTACGAGCAGTACTTC
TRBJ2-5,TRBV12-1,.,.,CASSFQGQGAAVRQETQYF,TGTGCCAGCAGCTTTCAGGGACAGGGGGCTGCGGTGAGGCAAGAGACCCAGTACTTC
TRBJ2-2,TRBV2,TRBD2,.,CARGTSGGPNTGELFF,TGTGCCAGGGGGACTAGCGGGGGACCGAACACCGGGGAGCTGTTTTTT
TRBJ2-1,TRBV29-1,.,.,CSVQAGSRGILYNEQFF,TGCAGCGTTCAGGCGGGCTCCAGGGGAATATTATACAATGAGCAGTTCTTC
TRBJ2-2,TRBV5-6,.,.,CASRKDMVTGELFF,TGTGCCAGCAGAAAGGACATGGTCACCGGGGAGCTGTTTTTT
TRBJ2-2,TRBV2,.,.,CASSGAGKAGELFF,TGTGCCAGCAGTGGGGCAGGGAAGGCCGGGGAGCTGTTTTTT
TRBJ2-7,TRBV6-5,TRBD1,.,CASSYIGDRGGEQYF,TGTGCCAGCAGTTATATTGGGGACAGGGGCGGCGAGCAGTACTTC
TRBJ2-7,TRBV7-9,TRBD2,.,CASSLAIAGALEQYF,TGTGCCAGCAGCTTAGCTATAGCGGGAGCTCTCGAGCAGTACTTC
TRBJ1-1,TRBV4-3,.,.,CASSQAGVYSQANTEAFF,TGCGCCAGCAGCCAGGCCGGGGTTTACTCCCAGGCCAACACTGAAGCTTTCTTT
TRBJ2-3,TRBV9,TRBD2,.,CASSVELAGTDTQYF,TGTGCCAGCAGCGTAGAGCTAGCGGGGACAGATACGCAGTATTTT
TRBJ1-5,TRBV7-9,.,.,CASSLGGGSQPQHF,TGTGCCAGCAGCTTAGGCGGTGGTTCTCAGCCCCAGCATTTT
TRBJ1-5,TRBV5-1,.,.,CASSSGLDQPQHF,TGCGCCAGCAGCTCGGGACTCGATCAGCCCCAGCATTTT
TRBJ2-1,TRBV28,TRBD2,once,CASSPTLAGGSYNEQFF,TGTGCCAGCAGTCCTACTCTAGCGGGAGGATCCTACAATGAGCAGTTCTTC
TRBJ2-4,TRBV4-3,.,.,CASSHATETKNIQYF,TGCGCCAGCAGCCATGCCACAGAGACCAAAAACATTCAGTACTTC
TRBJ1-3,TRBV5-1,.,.,CASSLELGGSSGNTIYF,TGCGCCAGCAGCTTGGAATTGGGGGGAAGCTCTGGAAACACCATATATTTT
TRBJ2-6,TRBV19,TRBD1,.,CASSSQGAQGANVLTF,TGTGCCAGTAGTAGTCAGGGGGCGCAAGGGGCCAACGTCCTGACTTTC
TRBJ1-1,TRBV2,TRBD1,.,CASSPQGQPNTEAFF,TGTGCCAGCAGTCCCCAGGGACAGCCGAACACTGAAGCTTTCTTT
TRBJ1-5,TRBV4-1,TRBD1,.,CASSQEKTGGQPQHF,TGCGCCAGCAGCCAAGAAAAAACAGGGGGTCAGCCCCAGCATTTT
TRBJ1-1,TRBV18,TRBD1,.,CASSLPGGAEAFF,TGTGCCAGCTCACTCCCAGGGGGCGCTGAAGCTTTCTTT